These 24 T cell receptor beta chains came from one sample sequenced in a study of cytomegalovirus exposure and HLA in healthy donors. Sequenced by immunoSEQ multiplex PCR; TCRdb stores in-frame clones only, minus some. Seen here are more than 55,000 clones, 94% observed once, and the top ten hold 0.5% to 0.75%. Source material: PBMCs. The receptors were sampled from a woman in her late teens or twenties in good health and CMV-seronegative.

The V gene is TRBV7-9, the J gene TRBJ1-4; unclear D gene. Trimming took 5 bases from V and 8 from J, leaving 15 bases between them. This CDR3 has 14 residues. The germline V gene encodes CDR1 SEHNR and CDR2 FQNEAQ (reference sequence). This chain's CDR3 is CASSGWRGFEKLFF. In DNA form, the CDR3 reads TGTGCCAGCAGCGGCTGGCGGGGTTTCGAAAAACTGTTTTTT. The full variable domain, completed using reference TRBV7-9 and TRBJ1-4, is DTGVSQNPRHKITKRGQNVTFRCDPISEHNRLYWYRQTLGQGPEFLTYFQNEAQLEKSRLLSDRFSAERPKGSFSTLEIQRTEQGDSAMYLCASSGWRGFEKLFFGSGTQLSVL.

The chain recombines TRBV28 with TRBJ1-1; D ambiguous. Germline values: CDR1 MDHEN, CDR2 SYDVKM. V shed 10 bases and J shed 1 base, with 7 bases lying between them. The CDR3 has 11 amino acids. The CDR3 DNA sequence: TGTGCCATCATCAGGAACACTGAAGCTTTCTTT. Encoded protein: CAIIRNTEAFF. Complete variable domain (other parts from reference TRBV28 and TRBJ1-1): DVKVTQSSRYLVKRTGEKVFLECVQDMDHENMFWYRQDPGLGLRLIYFSYDVKMKEKGDIPEGYSVSREKKERFSLILESASTNQTSMYLCAIIRNTEAFFGQGTRLTVV.

The V call is TRBV2, the J call TRBJ1-4; D call uncertain. CDR3 length: 11 amino acids. V dropped 3 bases and J dropped 8 bases, with 4 bases sitting between them. The germline V gene encodes CDR1 SNHLY and CDR2 FYNNEI. The CDR3 is CASSDREKLFF. CDR3 sequence (DNA): TGTGCCAGCAGTGATCGGGAAAAACTGTTTTTT. Supplemented by reference TRBV2 and TRBJ1-4, the full variable domain reads EPEVTQTPSHQVTQMGQEVILRCVPISNHLYFYWYRQILGQKVEFLVSFYNNEISEKSEIFDDQFSVERPDGSNFTLKIRSTKLEDSAMYFCASSDREKLFFGSGTQLSVL.

This chain connects TRBV10-3 to TRBJ2-7; 7 bases line up with TRBD2. The CDR3 contains 17 residues. The V segment lost 3 bases and the J segment 4 bases; nucleotides outside the gene matches: 15. Germline CDR1 reads ENHRY; CDR2 reads SYGVKD. Here the CDR3 reads CAISDNLGRGRAYEQYF. CDR3 nucleotide sequence: TGTGCCATCAGTGATAATTTGGGGAGAGGGAGGGCTTACGAGCAGTACTTC.

The V call is TRBV6-1, the J call TRBJ2-7; 8 positions agree with TRBD1. CDR3 length: 16 residues. Looked up from germline, CDR1 is MNHNS and CDR2 is SASEGT. V gave up 0 bases and J gave up 0 bases; unmatched junction bases: 4. CDR3 coding DNA: TGTGCCAGCAGTGAAGCGGGACAGGCCGGCTCCTACGAGCAGTACTTC. Protein product: CASSEAGQAGSYEQYF.

In its sample, this clone was seen once. The chain carries TRBV6-5 and TRBJ1-5; D not resolved. Germline loops: CDR1 MNHEY, CDR2 SVGAGI. Trimming stripped 7 bases from V and 7 bases from J, with 14 bases between. This CDR3 region has 13 residues. The CDR3 here is CASTLRLGQPQHF. CDR3 nucleotides: TGTGCCAGCACCCTTCGTCTCGGGCAGCCCCAGCATTTT.

V is TRBV6-1 and J is TRBJ2-4; D gene ambiguous. Trimming stripped 7 bases from V and 1 base from J, with 11 bases between. The CDR3 is 14 residues long. Germline V gene lookup returns CDR1 MNHNS and CDR2 SASEGT. The CDR3 nucleotides read TGTGCCAGCACTCGCTTAGCTGCCAAAAACATTCAGTACTTC. Its protein product is CASTRLAAKNIQYF.

This chain uses TRBV9 with TRBJ2-5; 9 bases are shared with TRBD2. The CDR3 has 17 amino acids. Per germline, CDR1 SGDLS and CDR2 YYNGEE. V lost 4 bases to trimming and J lost 1 base; unmatched junction nucleotides: 11. CDR3 residues: CASSPPWGGGGQETQYF. For the CDR3, the DNA is TGTGCCAGCAGCCCTCCTTGGGGCGGGGGGGGCCAAGAGACCCAGTACTTC.

This clone is a singleton in its sample. V gene TRBV6-5 combines with J gene TRBJ2-7; 8 bases map to TRBD1. The CDR3 has 15 residues. V dropped 2 bases and J dropped 0; count of bases not matched to a gene: 3. Looked up from germline, CDR1 is MNHEY and CDR2 is SVGAGI. The CDR3 protein is CASSYRDRISYEQYF. CDR3 in DNA: TGTGCCAGCAGTTACCGGGACAGGATCTCCTACGAGCAGTACTTC.

Details on this clone: Germline is not matched at one junction end, which may reflect a read error. V usage is TRBV11-2 and J usage is TRBJ2-2, with TRBD1 identical over 7 bases. This CDR3 spans 15 amino acids. Germline assignment: CDR1 SGHAT and CDR2 FQNNGV. CDR3 in amino acids: CASNLEGASDGELFF. The CDR3 nucleotides are TGTGCCAGCAACTTAGAGGGGGCTTCCGACGGGGAGCTGTTTTTT.

The V call is TRBV28, the J call TRBJ1-5; 9 bases fit TRBD1. This CDR3 has 17 residues. Germline loops: CDR1 MDHEN, CDR2 SYDVKM. With 3 bases clipped from V and 2 bases from J, the junction kept 8 bases outside the gene matches. This CDR3 is CASSFPIRQGGNQPQHF. The DNA for the CDR3 is TGTGCCAGCAGTTTCCCGATAAGACAGGGGGGCAATCAGCCCCAGCATTTT. Combining the CDR3 with reference TRBV28 and TRBJ1-5 gives the whole variable domain DVKVTQSSRYLVKRTGEKVFLECVQDMDHENMFWYRQDPGLGLRLIYFSYDVKMKEKGDIPEGYSVSREKKERFSLILESASTNQTSMYLCASSFPIRQGGNQPQHFGDGTRLSIL.

The chain recombines TRBV29-1 with TRBJ1-3; 10 positions match TRBD1. Germline CDR1 and CDR2: SQVTM and ANQGSEA. V lost 4 bases, J lost 7 bases, and 7 bases stayed unmatched. The CDR3 has 14 amino acids. Here the CDR3 DNA reads TGCAGCGTTGGACCTCGGGACAGGGGTAACACCATATATTTT. Protein: CSVGPRDRGNTIYF.

Only one count was recorded for this clone. The J gene is TRBJ2-4, the V gene TRBV6-6; perhaps TRBD2 as D (5 bases). The CDR3 is made up of 14 amino acids. The germline gives CDR1 MNHNY, CDR2 SVGAGI (reference sequence). With 6 bases removed from V and 8 bases from J, the gap between germline ends came to 17 bases. The CDR3 reads CASSATGGRDIQYF. The CDR3 region has the DNA TGTGCCAGCAGCGCAACTGGAGGTAGAGACATTCAGTACTTC.

This chain links TRBV9 with TRBJ1-3; D remains unclear. The CDR3 is 15 residues long. Germline V lookup: CDR1 SGDLS, CDR2 YYNGEE. Trimming pared 3 bases from V and 0 bases from J, leaving 10 bases between. The CDR3, as DNA: TGTGCCAGCAGCGCCTCAGGAAACTCTGGAAACACCATATATTTT. It yields the protein CASSASGNSGNTIYF.

This clone was detected a few times. The chain employs TRBV14 and TRBJ2-4; 8 bases match TRBD1. V was pared by 4 bases and J by 9 bases, with 8 bases of the junction left unmatched. Germline V CDR1 and CDR2: SGHDN, FVKESK. This CDR3 has 14 residues. CDR3 amino acids: CASSPGTGRGIQYF. Written as DNA, the CDR3 is TGTGCCAGCAGCCCCGGGACAGGCCGCGGCATTCAGTACTTC.

The rearrangement links TRBV9 to TRBJ1-6; D perhaps matches TRBD1 (6 bases). V was pared by 2 bases and J by 9 bases, with 12 bases between. CDR3 size: 14 residues. The germline gives CDR1 SGDLS, CDR2 YYNGEE. CDR3 nucleotide sequence: TGTGCCAGCAGCGTCGGGCAGGGGATTTCACCCCTCCACTTT. Translation: CASSVGQGISPLHF.

The rearrangement uses TRBV18 and TRBJ2-1; TRBD1 agrees at 8 bases. V was pared by 3 bases and J by 0 bases, with 4 bases of the junction left unmatched. CDR3 size: 16 residues. Germline values: CDR1 KGHSH, CDR2 LQKENI. CDR3: CASSPRQGTSYNEQFF. CDR3 sequence (DNA): TGTGCCAGCTCACCCCGACAGGGGACCTCCTACAATGAGCAGTTCTTC.

The CDR3 nucleotides read TGTGCCAGCAGCCAAGTCGGAGGACGCACCGGGGAGCTGTTTTTT. Translation: CASSQVGGRTGELFF. The chain has TRBV14 and TRBJ2-2, with D maybe TRBD2 (5 bases). Germline-derived CDR1 and CDR2 are SGHDN and FVKESK. V lost 1 base to trimming and J lost 4 bases, with 10 bases between them. This CDR3 has 15 residues.

The genes are TRBV6-5 and TRBJ2-6; weak D call: TRBD2 (5 bases). The CDR3 extends over 15 amino acids. The germline CDR1 and CDR2 sequences are MNHEY and SVGAGI. Trimming cost V 2 bases and J 4 bases, with 9 bases left between them. CDR3 bases: TGTGCCAGCAGTTACGGGGAGTCAGGGGCCAACGTCCTGACTTTC. This sequence encodes CASSYGESGANVLTF.

The rearrangement joins TRBV7-9 to TRBJ2-5, with TRBD2 matching 8 bases. Germline V gene data show CDR1 as SEHNR and CDR2 as FQNEAQ (reference sequence). CDR3 length: 18 amino acids. The V and J ends lost 1 base and 2 bases, in that order; junction bases with no gene match: 12. CDR3 residues: CASSLVYASGHHQETQYF. Here the CDR3 DNA reads TGTGCCAGCAGCTTAGTTTATGCTAGCGGGCACCATCAAGAGACCCAGTACTTC.

This clone was detected once. The chain couples TRBV11-2 to TRBJ2-5; 8 bases match TRBD1. The CDR3 spans 15 residues. J was trimmed by 2 bases and V by 5 bases; bases with no gene match: 7. Per germline, CDR1 SGHAT and CDR2 FQNNGV. DNA of the CDR3: TGTGCCAGCAGCCCTAGGGACAGGACTCAAGAGACCCAGTACTTC. Its translation: CASSPRDRTQETQYF. Full variable domain (remainder filled in from reference TRBV11-2 and TRBJ2-5): EAGVAQSPRYKIIEKRQSVAFWCNPISGHATLYWYQQILGQGPKLLIQFQNNGVVDDSQLPKDRFSAERLKGVDSTLKIQPAKLEDSAVYLCASSPRDRTQETQYFGPGTRLLVL.

The chain has TRBV28 and TRBJ1-5; 10 bases agree with TRBD1. Germline CDR1 MDHEN, CDR2 SYDVKM. Trimming removed 6 bases from V and 5 bases from J; junction bases left unmatched: 13. The CDR3 is made up of 17 amino acids. CDR3 sequence reads: CASSRSGTGVSYQPQHF. The CDR3 coding sequence is TGTGCCAGCAGCCGCAGCGGGACAGGGGTATCGTATCAGCCCCAGCATTTT.

CDR3 amino acids: CASSIQGRDGDYGYTF. In nucleotides, the CDR3 is TGTGCCAGTAGTATTCAGGGGCGCGATGGGGACTATGGCTACACCTTC. J is TRBJ1-2 and V is TRBV19, with D maybe TRBD1 (6 bases). Germline values: CDR1 LNHDA, CDR2 SQIVND (reference sequence). V gave up 3 bases and J gave up 3 bases, with 17 bases separating them. CDR3 length: 16 amino acids.

The chain links TRBV18 to TRBJ2-5, with 10 bases matching TRBD2. The junction had 3 bases not matched to a gene; V was cut back by 1 base and J by 4 bases. The CDR3 spans 15 residues. CDR1 and CDR2 (germline): KGHSH, LQKENI. The CDR3 sequence: CASSPLAGGGETQYF. The CDR3 bases are TGTGCCAGCTCACCACTAGCGGGGGGCGGAGAGACCCAGTACTTC.